Listed below are T cell receptor beta chains from one sample, sequenced in a study of blood T cells in healthy people across ages. Each CDR3 protein is one row after TCRdb ran MiXCR on the 5' RACE reads. The sample lists fewer than 1,200,000 distinct CDR3 sequences; around 27% were seen once. These data were also filed under a second study, of T cells of mothers and their children.

Sequenced input: blood. These receptors were collected from a girl aged 2 to 9 in good health. The CDR3 runs from the conserved cysteine through the conserved F or W. Fields, in order: CDR3 length, V gene, clone size, J gene, D gene, CDR3 protein, CDR3 DNA. The D gene is left open where the match is weak. The size of a clone is reported for some rows only, either as once, few or many, or as a class for expanded clones.

cdr3_length: 16; v_call: TRBV28; clone_size: .; j_call: TRBJ2-1; d_call: .; cdr3_aa: CASSPETRSSYNEQFF; cdr3_nt: TGTGCCAGCAGTCCAGAGACCAGGAGCTCCTACAATGAGCAGTTCTTC
cdr3_length: 15; v_call: TRBV2; clone_size: once; j_call: TRBJ2-3; d_call: .; cdr3_aa: CASREHRTSTDTQYF; cdr3_nt: TGTGCCAGCAGGGAACACAGGACTAGCACAGATACGCAGTATTTT
cdr3_length: 14; v_call: TRBV7-9; clone_size: few; j_call: TRBJ2-5; d_call: .; cdr3_aa: CASSLSHPQETQYF; cdr3_nt: TGTGCCAGCAGCTTAAGTCATCCCCAAGAGACCCAGTACTTC
cdr3_length: 16; v_call: TRBV28; clone_size: few; j_call: TRBJ2-5; d_call: TRBD1; cdr3_aa: CASSSTGTGHQETQYF; cdr3_nt: TGTGCCAGCAGTTCAACCGGGACAGGGCACCAAGAGACCCAGTACTTC
cdr3_length: 10; v_call: TRBV7-2; clone_size: .; j_call: TRBJ2-1; d_call: .; cdr3_aa: CASSLKEQFF; cdr3_nt: TGTGCCAGCAGCTTGAAGGAGCAGTTCTTC
cdr3_length: 11; v_call: TRBV29-1; clone_size: .; j_call: TRBJ1-3; d_call: .; cdr3_aa: CSVAGGNTIYF; cdr3_nt: TGCAGCGTTGCTGGGGGAAACACCATATATTTT
cdr3_length: 13; v_call: TRBV7-9; clone_size: few; j_call: TRBJ1-2; d_call: .; cdr3_aa: CASSLGAGSGYTF; cdr3_nt: TGTGCCAGCAGCTTAGGGGCAGGGAGTGGCTACACCTTC
cdr3_length: 16; v_call: TRBV4-3; clone_size: few; j_call: TRBJ2-5; d_call: TRBD1; cdr3_aa: CASSQDGTGGEETQYF; cdr3_nt: TGCGCCAGCAGCCAAGATGGTACAGGGGGCGAAGAGACCCAGTACTTC
cdr3_length: 15; v_call: TRBV6-5; clone_size: .; j_call: TRBJ2-7; d_call: TRBD2; cdr3_aa: CASKSGASGVYEQYF; cdr3_nt: TGTGCCAGCAAGTCCGGGGCTAGCGGGGTCTACGAGCAGTACTTC
cdr3_length: 15; v_call: TRBV7-2; clone_size: .; j_call: TRBJ1-1; d_call: .; cdr3_aa: CASSFGATFGTEAFF; cdr3_nt: TGTGCCAGCAGCTTCGGGGCGACTTTTGGGACTGAAGCTTTCTTT
cdr3_length: 19; v_call: TRBV15; clone_size: .; j_call: TRBJ2-6; d_call: TRBD1; cdr3_aa: CATSRSKGQGFSGANVLTF; cdr3_nt: TGTGCCACCAGCAGATCCAAGGGACAGGGCTTCTCTGGGGCCAACGTCCTGACTTTC
cdr3_length: 13; v_call: TRBV28; clone_size: .; j_call: TRBJ1-2; d_call: .; cdr3_aa: CASSWGNGRGYTF; cdr3_nt: TGTGCCAGCAGTTGGGGCAATGGTCGGGGCTACACCTTC
cdr3_length: 12; v_call: TRBV4-1; clone_size: few; j_call: TRBJ1-1; d_call: .; cdr3_aa: CASSHGVNEAFF; cdr3_nt: TGCGCCAGCAGCCACGGGGTAAACGAAGCTTTCTTT
cdr3_length: 17; v_call: TRBV20-1; clone_size: many; j_call: TRBJ2-5; d_call: .; cdr3_aa: CSARVPEGLPHLGTQYF; cdr3_nt: TGCAGTGCTAGAGTCCCCGAGGGACTGCCTCATTTAGGGACCCAGTACTTC
cdr3_length: 14; v_call: TRBV7-2; clone_size: few; j_call: TRBJ2-5; d_call: .; cdr3_aa: CASSSTRAGETQYF; cdr3_nt: TGTGCCAGCAGCTCTACTCGGGCGGGGGAGACCCAGTACTTC
cdr3_length: 16; v_call: TRBV3-1; clone_size: few; j_call: TRBJ2-3; d_call: .; cdr3_aa: CASSQPAGSSTDTQYF; cdr3_nt: TGTGCCAGCAGCCAACCCGCGGGATCTAGCACAGATACGCAGTATTTT
cdr3_length: 15; v_call: TRBV18; clone_size: .; j_call: TRBJ1-2; d_call: .; cdr3_aa: CASSPEGVPDYGYTF; cdr3_nt: TGTGCCAGCTCTCCCGAGGGGGTTCCAGATTATGGCTACACCTTC
cdr3_length: 14; v_call: TRBV7-8; clone_size: few; j_call: TRBJ1-4; d_call: .; cdr3_aa: CASSLGGAYEKLFF; cdr3_nt: TGTGCCAGCAGCTTAGGGGGGGCGTATGAAAAACTGTTTTTT
cdr3_length: 17; v_call: TRBV7-9; clone_size: few; j_call: TRBJ2-1; d_call: .; cdr3_aa: CASRGRPGRASYNEQFF; cdr3_nt: TGTGCCAGCAGGGGGAGACCGGGACGCGCCTCCTACAATGAGCAGTTCTTC
cdr3_length: 18; v_call: TRBV7-9; clone_size: .; j_call: TRBJ1-2; d_call: TRBD1; cdr3_aa: CASSSTNEGQPFNYGYTF; cdr3_nt: TGTGCCAGCAGCTCAACTAACGAGGGACAGCCGTTTAACTATGGCTACACCTTC
cdr3_length: 18; v_call: TRBV4-1; clone_size: .; j_call: TRBJ2-5; d_call: TRBD2; cdr3_aa: CASSQVLAGGVQAETQYF; cdr3_nt: TGCGCCAGCAGCCAAGTTCTAGCGGGAGGGGTCCAGGCAGAGACCCAGTACTTC
cdr3_length: 16; v_call: TRBV7-6; clone_size: .; j_call: TRBJ1-6; d_call: .; cdr3_aa: CASSLGGSGNNSPLHF; cdr3_nt: TGTGCCAGCAGCTTAGGGGGATCTGGGAACAATTCACCCCTCCACTTT
cdr3_length: 13; v_call: TRBV7-9; clone_size: few; j_call: TRBJ1-2; d_call: .; cdr3_aa: CATFEGVNYGYTF; cdr3_nt: TGTGCTACGTTCGAGGGGGTTAACTATGGCTACACCTTC
cdr3_length: 15; v_call: TRBV27; clone_size: few; j_call: TRBJ1-2; d_call: TRBD1; cdr3_aa: CASRLKGGGGYGYTF; cdr3_nt: TGTGCCAGCAGGCTTAAAGGGGGCGGAGGCTATGGCTACACCTTC
cdr3_length: 14; v_call: TRBV18; clone_size: .; j_call: TRBJ2-7; d_call: TRBD1; cdr3_aa: CASSRQGVGNEQYF; cdr3_nt: TGTGCCAGCTCACGACAGGGAGTCGGCAACGAGCAGTACTTC
cdr3_length: 15; v_call: TRBV6-5; clone_size: .; j_call: TRBJ2-7; d_call: .; cdr3_aa: CASSLVDGIPYEQYF; cdr3_nt: TGTGCCAGCAGTTTAGTTGATGGCATACCCTACGAGCAGTACTTC
cdr3_length: 16; v_call: TRBV6-1; clone_size: .; j_call: TRBJ2-5; d_call: .; cdr3_aa: CASSERSRGVQETQYF; cdr3_nt: TGTGCCAGCAGTGAAAGGTCGCGCGGGGTACAAGAGACCCAGTACTTC
cdr3_length: 14; v_call: TRBV12-3/TRBV12-4; clone_size: few; j_call: TRBJ1-2; d_call: TRBD1; cdr3_aa: CASSALQGYYGYTF; cdr3_nt: TGTGCCAGCAGCGCACTACAGGGGTACTATGGCTACACCTTC
cdr3_length: 14; v_call: TRBV5-1; clone_size: .; j_call: TRBJ1-1; d_call: .; cdr3_aa: CASSLEVPGSLAFF; cdr3_nt: TGCGCCAGCAGCTTGGAAGTTCCAGGGTCATTGGCTTTCTTT
cdr3_length: 15; v_call: TRBV4-1; clone_size: .; j_call: TRBJ1-4; d_call: .; cdr3_aa: CASSQVTALNEKLFF; cdr3_nt: TGCGCCAGCAGCCAAGTAACAGCACTCAATGAAAAACTGTTTTTT
cdr3_length: 17; v_call: TRBV7-2; clone_size: .; j_call: TRBJ2-5; d_call: TRBD2; cdr3_aa: CASSLPESSGGEETQYF; cdr3_nt: TGTGCCAGCAGCTTACCCGAATCTAGCGGGGGGGAAGAGACCCAGTACTTC
cdr3_length: 15; v_call: TRBV6-2/TRBV6-3; clone_size: .; j_call: TRBJ2-3; d_call: .; cdr3_aa: CAGSPQVTSGDTQYF; cdr3_nt: TGTGCCGGCAGTCCCCAGGTGACATCGGGAGATACGCAGTATTTT
cdr3_length: 12; v_call: TRBV9; clone_size: few; j_call: TRBJ2-3; d_call: .; cdr3_aa: CASSDVEDTQYF; cdr3_nt: TGTGCCAGCAGCGACGTCGAAGATACGCAGTATTTT
cdr3_length: 15; v_call: TRBV6-1; clone_size: .; j_call: TRBJ1-1; d_call: .; cdr3_aa: CASSSEWGLGTEAFF; cdr3_nt: TGTGCCAGCAGCAGTGAGTGGGGATTGGGCACTGAAGCTTTCTTT
cdr3_length: 15; v_call: TRBV20-1; clone_size: .; j_call: TRBJ2-7; d_call: TRBD1; cdr3_aa: CSAKSRTGAVYEQYF; cdr3_nt: TGCAGTGCCAAATCTAGGACAGGGGCGGTATACGAGCAGTACTTC
cdr3_length: 16; v_call: TRBV12-3/TRBV12-4; clone_size: few; j_call: TRBJ1-6; d_call: .; cdr3_aa: CASSFHEDRSTSPLHF; cdr3_nt: TGTGCCAGCAGTTTCCATGAGGACAGATCAACTTCACCCCTCCACTTT